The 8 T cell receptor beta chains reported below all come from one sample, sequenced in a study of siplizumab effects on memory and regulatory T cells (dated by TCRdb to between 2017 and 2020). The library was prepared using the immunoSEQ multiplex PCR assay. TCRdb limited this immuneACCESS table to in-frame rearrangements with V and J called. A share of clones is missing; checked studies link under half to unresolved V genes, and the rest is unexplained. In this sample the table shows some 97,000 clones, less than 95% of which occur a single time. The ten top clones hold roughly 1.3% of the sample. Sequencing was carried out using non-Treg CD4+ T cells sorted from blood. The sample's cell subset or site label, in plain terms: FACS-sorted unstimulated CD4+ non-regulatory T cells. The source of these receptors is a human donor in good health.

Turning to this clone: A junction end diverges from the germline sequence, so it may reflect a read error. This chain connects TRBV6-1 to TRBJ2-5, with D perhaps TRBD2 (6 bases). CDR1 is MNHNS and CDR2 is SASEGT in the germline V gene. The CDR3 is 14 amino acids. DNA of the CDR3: TGTGCCGGCAGCATAGGAGGGGAGGCTCAGACCCAGTACTTC. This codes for CAGSIGGEAQTQYF.

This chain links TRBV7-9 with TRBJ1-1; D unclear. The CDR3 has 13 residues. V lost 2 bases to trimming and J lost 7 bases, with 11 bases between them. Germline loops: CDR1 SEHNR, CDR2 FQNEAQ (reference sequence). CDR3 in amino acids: CASSLYQSFEAFF. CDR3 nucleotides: TGTGCCAGCAGCTTATATCAAAGTTTTGAAGCTTTCTTT. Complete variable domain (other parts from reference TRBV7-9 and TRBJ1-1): DTGVSQNPRHKITKRGQNVTFRCDPISEHNRLYWYRQTLGQGPEFLTYFQNEAQLEKSRLLSDRFSAERPKGSFSTLEIQRTEQGDSAMYLCASSLYQSFEAFFGQGTRLTVV.

DNA for the CDR3: TGTGCCAGCAGCGCGGGACTAGCGGGAGGAGTTGCAGATACGCAGTATTTT. The encoded protein is CASSAGLAGGVADTQYF. The chain has TRBV5-6 and TRBJ2-3; 15 nucleotides agree with TRBD2. The V gene's germline CDR1 is SGHDT and CDR2 YYEEEE. Germline trimming cut 4 bases from V and 4 bases from J; bases unmatched to any gene: 7. This CDR3 region has 17 residues.

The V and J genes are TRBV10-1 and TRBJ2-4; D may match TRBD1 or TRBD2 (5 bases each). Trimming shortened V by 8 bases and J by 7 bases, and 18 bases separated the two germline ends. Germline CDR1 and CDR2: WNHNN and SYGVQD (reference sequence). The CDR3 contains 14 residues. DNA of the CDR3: TGCGCCAGCCCCCCACGAGAGGGGTGGAACATTCAGTACTTC. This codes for CASPPREGWNIQYF.

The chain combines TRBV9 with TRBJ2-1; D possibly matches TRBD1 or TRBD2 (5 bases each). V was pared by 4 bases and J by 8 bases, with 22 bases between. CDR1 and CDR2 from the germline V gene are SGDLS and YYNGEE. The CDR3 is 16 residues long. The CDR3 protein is CASSTPQGEGVDEQFF. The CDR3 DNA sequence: TGTGCCAGCAGCACCCCCCAGGGCGAGGGTGTCGATGAGCAGTTCTTC.

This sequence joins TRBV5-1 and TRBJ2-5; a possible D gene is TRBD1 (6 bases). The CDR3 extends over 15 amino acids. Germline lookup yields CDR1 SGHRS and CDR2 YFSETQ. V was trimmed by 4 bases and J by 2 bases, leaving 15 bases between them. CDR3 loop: CASSLSGTRQETQYF. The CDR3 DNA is TGCGCCAGCAGCCTCTCCGGGACACGGCAAGAGACCCAGTACTTC.

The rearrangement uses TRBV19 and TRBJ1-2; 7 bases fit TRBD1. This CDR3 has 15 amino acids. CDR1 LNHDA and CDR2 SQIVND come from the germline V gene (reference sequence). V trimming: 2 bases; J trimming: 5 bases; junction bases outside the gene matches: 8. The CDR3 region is CASSIPGQSLYGYTF. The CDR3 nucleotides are TGTGCCAGTAGTATACCGGGACAGTCGTTATATGGCTACACCTTC.

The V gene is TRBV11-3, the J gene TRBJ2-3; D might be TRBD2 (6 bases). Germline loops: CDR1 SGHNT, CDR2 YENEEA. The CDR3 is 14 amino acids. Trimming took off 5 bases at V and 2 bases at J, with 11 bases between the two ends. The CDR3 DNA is TGTGCCAGCAGCCCTGGGGGGATCACAGATACGCAGTATTTT. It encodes CASSPGGITDTQYF.